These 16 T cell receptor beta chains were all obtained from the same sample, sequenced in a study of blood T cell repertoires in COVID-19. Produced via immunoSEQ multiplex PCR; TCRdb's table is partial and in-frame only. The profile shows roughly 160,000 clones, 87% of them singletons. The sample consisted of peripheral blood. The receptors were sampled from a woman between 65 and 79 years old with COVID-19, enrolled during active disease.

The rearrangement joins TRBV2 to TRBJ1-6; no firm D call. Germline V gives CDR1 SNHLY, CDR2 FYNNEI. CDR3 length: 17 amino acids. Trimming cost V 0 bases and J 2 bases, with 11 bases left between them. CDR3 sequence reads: CASSEALEGPYNSPLHF. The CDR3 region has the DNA TGTGCCAGCAGTGAAGCTCTGGAGGGCCCCTATAATTCACCCCTCCACTTT.

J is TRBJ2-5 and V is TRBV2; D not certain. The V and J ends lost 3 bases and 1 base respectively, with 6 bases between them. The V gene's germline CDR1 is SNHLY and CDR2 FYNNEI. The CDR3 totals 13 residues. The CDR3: CASSDGGQETQYF. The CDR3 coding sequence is TGTGCCAGCAGTGATGGCGGCCAAGAGACCCAGTACTTC.

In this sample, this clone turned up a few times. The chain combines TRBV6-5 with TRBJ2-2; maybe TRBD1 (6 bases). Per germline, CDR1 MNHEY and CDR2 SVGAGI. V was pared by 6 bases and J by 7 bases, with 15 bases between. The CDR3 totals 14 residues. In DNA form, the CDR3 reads TGTGCCAGCAGAAGACAGGTGGGCGGCGGGGAGCTGTTTTTT. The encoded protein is CASRRQVGGGELFF.

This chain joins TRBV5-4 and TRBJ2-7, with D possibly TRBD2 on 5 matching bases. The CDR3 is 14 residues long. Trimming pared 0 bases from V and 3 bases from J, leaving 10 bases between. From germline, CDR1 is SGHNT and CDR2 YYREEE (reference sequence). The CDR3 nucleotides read TGTGCCAGCAGCTTGGGAGGGTATTTCTACGAGCAGTACTTC. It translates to CASSLGGYFYEQYF. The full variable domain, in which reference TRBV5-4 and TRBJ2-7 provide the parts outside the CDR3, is ETGVTQSPTHLIKTRGQQVTLRCSSQSGHNTVSWYQQALGQGPQFIFQYYREEENGRGNFPPRFSGLQFPNYSSELNVNALELDDSALYLCASSLGGYFYEQYFGPGTRLTVT.

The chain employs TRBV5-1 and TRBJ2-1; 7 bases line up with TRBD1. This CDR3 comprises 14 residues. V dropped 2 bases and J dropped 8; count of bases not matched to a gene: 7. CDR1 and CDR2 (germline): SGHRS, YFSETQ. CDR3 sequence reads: CASSFSGGKDEQFF. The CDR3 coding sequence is TGCGCCAGCAGCTTTTCAGGGGGAAAAGATGAGCAGTTCTTC.

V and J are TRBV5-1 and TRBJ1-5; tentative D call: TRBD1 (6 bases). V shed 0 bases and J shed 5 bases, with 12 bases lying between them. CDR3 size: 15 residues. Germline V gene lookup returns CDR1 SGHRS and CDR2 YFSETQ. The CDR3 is CASSLDSGVDQPQHF. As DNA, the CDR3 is TGCGCCAGCAGCTTGGATTCAGGGGTCGATCAGCCCCAGCATTTT. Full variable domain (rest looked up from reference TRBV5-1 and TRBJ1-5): KAGVTQTPRYLIKTRGQQVTLSCSPISGHRSVSWYQQTPGQGLQFLFEYFSETQRNKGNFPGRFSGRQFSNSRSEMNVSTLELGDSALYLCASSLDSGVDQPQHFGDGTRLSIL.

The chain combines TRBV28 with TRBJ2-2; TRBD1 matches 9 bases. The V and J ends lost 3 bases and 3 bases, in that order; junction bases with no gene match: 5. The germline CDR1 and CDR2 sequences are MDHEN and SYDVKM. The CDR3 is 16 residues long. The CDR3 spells CASSLMGQGHTGELFF. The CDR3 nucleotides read TGTGCCAGCAGTTTGATGGGACAGGGCCACACCGGGGAGCTGTTTTTT.

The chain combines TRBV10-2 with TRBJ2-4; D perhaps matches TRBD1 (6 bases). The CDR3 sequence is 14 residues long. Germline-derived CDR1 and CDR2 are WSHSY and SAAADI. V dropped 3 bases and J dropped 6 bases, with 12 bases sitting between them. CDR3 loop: CASSEQGARNIQYF. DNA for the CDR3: TGCGCCAGCAGTGAACAGGGTGCGAGAAACATTCAGTACTTC.

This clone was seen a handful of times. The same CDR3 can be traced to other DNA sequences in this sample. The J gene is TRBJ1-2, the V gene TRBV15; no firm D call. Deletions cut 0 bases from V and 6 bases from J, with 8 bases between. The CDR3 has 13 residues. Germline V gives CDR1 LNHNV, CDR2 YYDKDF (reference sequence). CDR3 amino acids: CATSREEGDGYTF. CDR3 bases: TGTGCCACCAGCAGAGAAGAGGGTGATGGCTACACCTTC.

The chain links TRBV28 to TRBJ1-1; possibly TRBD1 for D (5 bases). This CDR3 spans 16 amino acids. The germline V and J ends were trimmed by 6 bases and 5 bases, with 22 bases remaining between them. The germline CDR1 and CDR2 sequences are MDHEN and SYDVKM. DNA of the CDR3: TGTGCCAGCAGAAGTCTCAAGTATGGGGCTGGAACTGAAGCTTTCTTT. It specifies CASRSLKYGAGTEAFF.

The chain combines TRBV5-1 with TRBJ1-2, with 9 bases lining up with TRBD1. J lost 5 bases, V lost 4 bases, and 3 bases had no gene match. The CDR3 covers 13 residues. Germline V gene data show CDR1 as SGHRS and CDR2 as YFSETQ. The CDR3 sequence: CASSRDREYGYTF. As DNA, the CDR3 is TGCGCCAGCAGCCGGGACAGGGAGTATGGCTACACCTTC.

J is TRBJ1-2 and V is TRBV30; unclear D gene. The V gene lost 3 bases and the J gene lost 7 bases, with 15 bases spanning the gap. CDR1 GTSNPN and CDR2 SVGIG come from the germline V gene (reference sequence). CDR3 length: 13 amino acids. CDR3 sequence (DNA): TGTGCCTGGAGAAGTCTCCCGAACGGTGGCTACACCTTC. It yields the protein CAWRSLPNGGYTF.

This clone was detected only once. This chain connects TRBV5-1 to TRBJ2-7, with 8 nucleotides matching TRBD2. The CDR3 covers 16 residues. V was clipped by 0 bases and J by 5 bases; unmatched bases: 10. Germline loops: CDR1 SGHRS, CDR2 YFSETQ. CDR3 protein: CASSLGAGGFRDEQYF. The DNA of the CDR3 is TGCGCCAGCAGCTTGGGGGCGGGGGGCTTTAGGGACGAGCAGTACTTC.

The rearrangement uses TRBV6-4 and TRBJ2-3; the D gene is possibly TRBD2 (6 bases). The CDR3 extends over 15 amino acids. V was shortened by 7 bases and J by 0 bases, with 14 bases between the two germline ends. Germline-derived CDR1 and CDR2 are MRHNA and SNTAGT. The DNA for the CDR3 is TGTGCCAGCACGGAGGGCAGATATAGCACAGATACGCAGTATTTT. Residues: CASTEGRYSTDTQYF.

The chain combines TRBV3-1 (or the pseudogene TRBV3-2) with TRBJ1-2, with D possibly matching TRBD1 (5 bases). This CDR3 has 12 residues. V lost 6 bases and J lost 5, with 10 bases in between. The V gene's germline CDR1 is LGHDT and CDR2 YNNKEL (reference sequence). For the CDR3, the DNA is TGTGCCAGCAGGCAGGGTGGGTATGGCTACACCTTC. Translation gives CASRQGGYGYTF.

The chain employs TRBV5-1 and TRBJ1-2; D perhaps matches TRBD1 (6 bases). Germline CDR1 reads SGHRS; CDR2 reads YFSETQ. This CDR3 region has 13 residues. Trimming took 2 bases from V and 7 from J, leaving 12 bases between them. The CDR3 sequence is CASSLQGTGGYTF. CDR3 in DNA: TGCGCCAGCAGCTTACAGGGAACGGGTGGCTACACCTTC.